One and the same sample provided the 6 T cell receptor beta chains below, sequenced in a study of blood T cell repertoires in COVID-19. Clones were sequenced by immunoSEQ multiplex PCR, and TCRdb holds only the in-frame ones, with some missing. The sample has under 250,000 clones, around four fifths seen once. Specimen: peripheral blood. Receptor source: a man aged 45-65 years with acute or convalescent COVID-19.

The chain couples TRBV11-3 to TRBJ2-7, with TRBD1 matching 7 bases. This CDR3 is 15 amino acids long. V was clipped by 5 bases and J by 0 bases; unmatched bases: 7. Germline V gene lookup returns CDR1 SGHNT and CDR2 YENEEA. CDR3 DNA sequence: TGTGCCAGCAGCCGCCAGGGGGTAGGCTCCTACGAGCAGTACTTC. Encoded protein: CASSRQGVGSYEQYF.

This chain uses TRBV19 with TRBJ2-1, with TRBD2 matching over 8 bases. The CDR3 consists of 13 residues. Germline-derived CDR1 and CDR2 are LNHDA and SQIVND (reference sequence). The V segment lost 5 bases and the J segment 9 bases; nucleotides outside the gene matches: 6. CDR3 nucleotide sequence: TGTGCCAGTAGTGCCGTGACTAGCGCTGAGCAGTTCTTC. Translating gives CASSAVTSAEQFF. The whole variable domain, remainder taken from reference TRBV19 and TRBJ2-1, is DGGITQSPKYLFRKEGQNVTLSCEQNLNHDAMYWYRQDPGQGLRLIYYSQIVNDFQKGDIAEGYSVSREKKESFPLTVTSAQKNPTAFYLCASSAVTSAEQFFGPGTRLTVL.

This clone was observed a single time. One end of the junction fails to match germline, which may point to a read error. The J gene is TRBJ2-3, the V gene TRBV7-7; D is perhaps TRBD2 (7 bases). This CDR3 has 16 amino acids. Per the germline V gene, CDR1 is SSHAT and CDR2 is FNYEAQ (reference sequence). The CDR3 loop is CASSLGPGGQSDTQYF. The CDR3 DNA reads as TGTGCTAGCAGCTTAGGTCCGGGGGGCCAGTCAGATACGCAGTATTTT.

V gene TRBV7-3 combines with J gene TRBJ1-2; D not resolved. This CDR3 has 16 amino acids. Germline values: CDR1 SGHTA, CDR2 FQGTGA. Trimming took 1 base from V and 4 from J, leaving 16 bases between them. CDR3 in DNA: TGTGCCAGCAGCTTAAGCGACAAAAACCCTCCCTATGGCTACACCTTC. It encodes CASSLSDKNPPYGYTF.

The V and J genes are TRBV4-1 and TRBJ1-1; tentative D call: TRBD1 (5 bases). The germline CDR1 and CDR2 sequences are MGHRA and YSYEKL. The CDR3 spans 14 residues. V shed 8 bases and J shed 6 bases, with 19 bases lying between them. This chain's CDR3 is CASRPGQGGAEAFF. The CDR3 bases are TGCGCCAGCCGACCAGGGCAGGGTGGCGCTGAAGCTTTCTTT.

This chain uses TRBV13 with TRBJ2-1; D may be TRBD1 (6 bases). This CDR3 has 15 residues. Trimming shortened V by 5 bases and J by 8 bases, and 19 bases separated the two germline ends. Germline loops: CDR1 PRHDT, CDR2 FYEKMQ (reference sequence). The CDR3 spells CASSPTGSQNDEQFF. Written as DNA, the CDR3 is TGTGCCAGCAGCCCGACAGGTTCGCAGAACGATGAGCAGTTCTTC. The full variable domain, completed using reference TRBV13 and TRBJ2-1, is AAGVIQSPRHLIKEKRETATLKCYPIPRHDTVYWYQQGPGQDPQFLISFYEKMQSDKGSIPDRFSAQQFSDYHSELNMSSLELGDSALYFCASSPTGSQNDEQFFGPGTRLTVL.